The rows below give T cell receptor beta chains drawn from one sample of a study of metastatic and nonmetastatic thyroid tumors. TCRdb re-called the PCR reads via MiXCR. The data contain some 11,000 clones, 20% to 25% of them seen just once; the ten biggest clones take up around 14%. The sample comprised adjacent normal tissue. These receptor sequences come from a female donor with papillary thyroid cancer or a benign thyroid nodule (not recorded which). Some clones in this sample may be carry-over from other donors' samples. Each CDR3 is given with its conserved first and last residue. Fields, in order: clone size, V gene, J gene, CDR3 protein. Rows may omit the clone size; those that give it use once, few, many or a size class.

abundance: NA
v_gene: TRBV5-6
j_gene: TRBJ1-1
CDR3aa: CASSLGGAAEAFF

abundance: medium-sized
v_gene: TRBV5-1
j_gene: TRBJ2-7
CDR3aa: CASTHETGFPYEQYF

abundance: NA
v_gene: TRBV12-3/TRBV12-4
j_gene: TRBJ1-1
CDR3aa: CASRDRGLNTEAFF

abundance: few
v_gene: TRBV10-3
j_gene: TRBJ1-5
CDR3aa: CAIGTGDSNQPQHF

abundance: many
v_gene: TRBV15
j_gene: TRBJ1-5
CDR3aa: CATSPDRGLFQPQHF

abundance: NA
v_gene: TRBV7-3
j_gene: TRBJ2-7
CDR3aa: CASSLTSGSTCEQSF

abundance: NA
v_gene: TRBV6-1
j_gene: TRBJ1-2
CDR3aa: CASSPIIDRANYGYTF

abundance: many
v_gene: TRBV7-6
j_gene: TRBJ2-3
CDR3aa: CASSQGVSTDTQYF

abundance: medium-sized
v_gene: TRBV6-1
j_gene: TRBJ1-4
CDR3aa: CASTRGRANEKLFF

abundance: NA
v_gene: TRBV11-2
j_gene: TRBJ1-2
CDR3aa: CASSVVIQPGQGGGYTF

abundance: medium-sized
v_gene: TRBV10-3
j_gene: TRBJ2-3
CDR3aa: CAISESDFSSTDTQYF

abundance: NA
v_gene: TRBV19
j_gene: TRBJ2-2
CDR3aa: CASTSDRRETGELFF

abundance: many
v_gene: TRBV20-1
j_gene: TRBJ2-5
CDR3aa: CSARDLVGETQYF

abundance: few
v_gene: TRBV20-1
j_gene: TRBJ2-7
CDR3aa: CSARDRLAGLLLTAEQYF

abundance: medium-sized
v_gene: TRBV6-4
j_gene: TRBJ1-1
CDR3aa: CASSATELTEAFF

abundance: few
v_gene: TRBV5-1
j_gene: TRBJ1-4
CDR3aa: CASSLGRSREKLFF

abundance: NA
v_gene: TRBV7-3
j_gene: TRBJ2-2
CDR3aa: CVSSLTGGGELFF

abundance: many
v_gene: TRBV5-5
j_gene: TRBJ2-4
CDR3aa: CASSLYLAGFGDIQYF

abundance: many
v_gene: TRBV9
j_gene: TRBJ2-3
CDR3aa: CASSARGGDSTDTQYF

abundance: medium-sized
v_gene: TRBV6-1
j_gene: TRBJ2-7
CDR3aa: CASSHTGAKLWEQYF

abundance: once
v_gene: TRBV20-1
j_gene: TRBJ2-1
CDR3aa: CSARDLPGTGRNERFF

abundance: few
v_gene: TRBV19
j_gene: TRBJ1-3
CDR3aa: CASSVTASSGNTIYF

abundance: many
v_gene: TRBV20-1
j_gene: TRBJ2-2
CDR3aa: CSARMGQEVNTGELFF

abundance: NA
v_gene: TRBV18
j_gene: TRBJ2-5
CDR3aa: CASSPQGAQETQYF

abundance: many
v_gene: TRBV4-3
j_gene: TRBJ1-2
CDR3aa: CASSQERGGYYGYTF

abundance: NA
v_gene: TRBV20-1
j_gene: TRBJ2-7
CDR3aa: CSARPYYEQYF

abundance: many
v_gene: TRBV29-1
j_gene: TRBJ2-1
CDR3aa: CSGGDRGYNEQFF

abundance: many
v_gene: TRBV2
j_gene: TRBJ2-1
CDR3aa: CASSTSSGYNEQFF

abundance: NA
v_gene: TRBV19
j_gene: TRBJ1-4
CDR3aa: CASSPLILNGEKLFF

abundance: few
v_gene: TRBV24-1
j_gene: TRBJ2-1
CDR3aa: CATSDPARDEQFF

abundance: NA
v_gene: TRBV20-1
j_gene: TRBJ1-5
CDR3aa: CSARYRGRNQPQHF